This entry describes one T cell receptor (beta chain). What it binds is not known. This specimen belongs to a study of T cell responses to AZD1222 COVID-19 vaccine. Data came from immunoSEQ multiplex PCR; TCRdb stores just in-frame clones and leaves some out. The sample includes about 76,000 clones, around nine tenths of them seen just once. CDR3 length: 16 amino acids. The germline V gene encodes CDR1 SEHNR and CDR2 FQNEAQ (reference sequence). The V gene end was trimmed by 4 bases and the J gene end by 2 bases; junction bases not matched to a gene: 7. Study-wide points: The repertoires were collected only after the peak T cell response. Spike-specific TCR breadth and depth grew following two AZD1222 doses.

The sequence came from an adult in good health. The chain joins TRBV7-9 to TRBJ2-5; 10 bases agree with TRBD2. The material was peripheral blood, obtained on day 0 of AZD1222 vaccination. CDR3 in DNA: TGTGCCAGCAGCTCAGTAGCGGGAGGTGGGCAAGAGACCCAGTACTTC. Its protein product is CASSSVAGGGQETQYF.